This T cell receptor (beta chain) was retrieved from a study of post-analysis software for immune sequencing data. V was clipped by 4 bases and J by 4 bases, with 11 bases between them. The CDR3 extends over 14 amino acids. Germline assignment: CDR1 KGHDR and CDR2 SFDVKD. Included in the TCR beta cDNA libraries were unique molecular identifiers. TCRdb processed the PCR reads anew with MiXCR; each CDR3 protein has one entry. This repertoire shows about 460,000 distinct CDR3 sequences, approximately 45% found once; its top ten account for 9.5% to 13%. A note on this clonotype: Its antigen is unidentified.

General study points: Included in a set of about 5 TRBV segments more frequent in patients than controls were TRBV5-6, TRBV5-1 and TRBV20-1.

The clonotype comes from a girl aged 10 to 17 with multiple sclerosis. The V and J genes are TRBV24-1 and TRBJ2-3; D may be TRBD2 (6 bases). The source material was blood. The CDR3 reads CATSDRTNSDTQYF. CDR3 bases: TGTGCCACCAGTGACCGGACTAACTCAGATACGCAGTATTTT.